The 25 T cell receptor beta chains reported below all come from one sample, sequenced in a study of radiation and T cells in renal cell carcinoma. Some clones are missing from TCRdb's copy, which holds only in-frame ones; the method was immunoSEQ multiplex PCR. The data show some 100,000 clones, 82% seen once. The sample's time point: baseline pretreatment blood. Treatment of the sample: 15 Gy SBRT to primary tumor, nephrectomy 4 weeks later. The specimen was blood, collected from a patient whose treatment included radiotherapy and nephrectomy. Receptor source: a man aged 55 to 70 with renal cell carcinoma.

This chain joins TRBV7-2 and TRBJ1-5; perhaps TRBD1 as D (5 bases). This CDR3 comprises 14 residues. V lost 5 bases and J 2 bases, leaving 10 bases between the germline ends. CDR1 and CDR2 (germline): SGHTA, FQGNSA. CDR3 bases: TGTGCCAGCAGCCTCAGGGAACGCAATCAGCCCCAGCATTTT. Encoded protein: CASSLRERNQPQHF.

The chain is built from TRBV20-1 and TRBJ2-3; no firm D call. The CDR3 has 11 residues. Per germline, CDR1 DFQATT and CDR2 SNEGSKA (reference sequence). Trimming removed 6 bases from V and 3 bases from J, with 7 bases in between. The DNA for the CDR3 is TGCAGTGCAGGCCCGACAGATACGCAGTATTTT. Translation gives CSAGPTDTQYF.

This clone was detected a few times. The V and J genes are TRBV11-3 and TRBJ1-1; D is possibly TRBD1 (6 bases). Trimming took off 3 bases at V and 0 bases at J, with 8 bases between the two ends. Germline V gene lookup returns CDR1 SGHNT and CDR2 YENEEA. The CDR3 is 14 residues long. Here the CDR3 reads CASSLDSMNTEAFF. The DNA of the CDR3 is TGTGCCAGCAGCTTGGACAGTATGAACACTGAAGCTTTCTTT.

By sample fraction, this clone is medium-sized. V gene TRBV6-1 combines with J gene TRBJ1-5, with a possible D match to TRBD1 (6 bases). Germline V lookup: CDR1 MNHNS, CDR2 SASEGT. Trimming shortened V by 6 bases and J by 3 bases, and 12 bases separated the two germline ends. The CDR3 runs to 14 residues. CDR3 protein: CASSSRGINQPQHF. CDR3 bases: TGTGCCAGCAGCTCCAGGGGTATCAATCAGCCCCAGCATTTT.

The chain employs TRBV19 and TRBJ2-7, with D unclear. Per the germline V gene, CDR1 is LNHDA and CDR2 is SQIVND (reference sequence). This CDR3 contains 15 residues. Trimming pared 4 bases from V and 1 base from J, leaving 14 bases between. CDR3 DNA sequence: TGTGCCAGTAGTAACCCCCAGGATACTTCCTACGAGCAGTACTTC. Translating it yields CASSNPQDTSYEQYF.

The V gene is TRBV5-6, the J gene TRBJ1-6; 9 positions match TRBD1. The CDR3 is made up of 15 amino acids. CDR1 is SGHDT, CDR2 YYEEEE, per germline. The trim removed 3 bases at V and 6 bases at J, leaving 4 bases unmatched. This CDR3 reads CASSSGQGSNSPLHF. As DNA, the CDR3 is TGTGCCAGCAGCTCGGGACAGGGCAGTAATTCACCCCTCCACTTT.

This clone showed up just once. The chain is built from TRBV27 and TRBJ2-1; 10 positions agree with TRBD2. With V trimmed by 5 bases and J by 9 bases, 10 bases remained unmatched. The CDR3 runs 15 residues. CDR1 MNHEY and CDR2 SMNVEV come from the germline V gene (reference sequence). The CDR3 DNA reads as TGTGCCAGCAGTCTCCCGGGACTAGCGTTACCTGAGCAGTTCTTC. Protein product: CASSLPGLALPEQFF.

This clone is a singleton in its sample. J is TRBJ2-7 and V is TRBV19; TRBD2 is a possible D gene (5 bases). Trimming took off 4 bases at V and 6 bases at J, with 16 bases between the two ends. Germline lookup yields CDR1 LNHDA and CDR2 SQIVND (reference sequence). The CDR3 is 14 amino acids. The CDR3 nucleotides read TGTGCCAGTAGTAGTCGAAGGTTGGAGGCCGAGCAGTACTTC. Its translation is CASSSRRLEAEQYF.

The chain employs TRBV11-2 and TRBJ1-1; 7 positions agree with TRBD1. The germline V gene has CDR1 SGHAT and CDR2 FQNNGV. This CDR3 region has 13 residues. Trimming at V came to 3 bases and at J to 7 bases, leaving 5 bases not matched to a gene. Here the CDR3 DNA reads TGTGCCAGCAGCTTGGGGACAGTTCTTGAAGCTTTCTTT. It translates to CASSLGTVLEAFF.

The chain carries TRBV29-1 and TRBJ2-3; D call uncertain. Germline V gene data show CDR1 as SQVTM and CDR2 as ANQGSEA. The CDR3 length is 12 residues. Trimming pared 5 bases from V and 2 bases from J, leaving 8 bases between. Here the CDR3 DNA reads TGCAGCGTTCTCCCGCCCACAGATACGCAGTATTTT. Protein: CSVLPPTDTQYF.

The CDR3 is CASSEVGFGTNEKLFF. In DNA, the CDR3 is TGCGCCAGCAGTGAGGTTGGGTTTGGGACTAATGAAAAACTGTTTTTT. The chain joins TRBV10-2 to TRBJ1-4; D is ambiguous. The V gene lost 2 bases and the J gene lost 2 bases, with 12 bases spanning the gap. This CDR3 spans 16 amino acids. Germline loops: CDR1 WSHSY, CDR2 SAAADI.

V is TRBV18 and J is TRBJ1-6; 9 nucleotides match TRBD1. V lost 6 bases and J lost 7; bases outside the gene matches: 7. Germline V gene data show CDR1 as KGHSH and CDR2 as LQKENI. The CDR3 sequence is 15 residues long. The chain's CDR3 is CASSRQGGFNSPLHF. CDR3 nucleotide sequence: TGTGCCAGCTCCCGACAGGGGGGGTTCAATTCACCCCTCCACTTT.

This clone has more than one count but fewer than ten. The gene calls are TRBV2 and TRBJ1-1; D gene unclear. This CDR3 spans 12 amino acids. Trimming took 8 bases from V and 1 from J, leaving 8 bases between them. Germline V gene data show CDR1 as SNHLY and CDR2 as FYNNEI. CDR3 sequence reads: CASLDPNTEAFF. The CDR3 nucleotides read TGTGCCAGCCTGGACCCGAACACTGAAGCTTTCTTT.

V gene TRBV6-1 combines with J gene TRBJ2-3; no firm D call. The germline V gene encodes CDR1 MNHNS and CDR2 SASEGT. This CDR3 spans 13 amino acids. Trimming removed 4 bases from V and 0 bases from J, with 5 bases in between. For the CDR3, the DNA is TGTGCCAGCAGTGGCGATAGCACAGATACGCAGTATTTT. It specifies CASSGDSTDTQYF.

The chain has TRBV27 and TRBJ2-1, with 13 bases fitting TRBD2. This CDR3 is built from 17 residues. V gave up 5 bases and J gave up 0 bases; unmatched junction bases: 4. Germline assignment: CDR1 MNHEY and CDR2 SMNVEV (reference sequence). The CDR3 DNA is TGTGCCAGCAGTCGGACTAGCGGGAGTACCTCCTACAATGAGCAGTTCTTC. Amino acid sequence: CASSRTSGSTSYNEQFF.

The V gene is TRBV28, the J gene TRBJ2-2; D gene ambiguous. The CDR3 loop spans 13 amino acids. With 6 bases removed from V and 8 bases from J, the gap between germline ends came to 13 bases. In germline, CDR1 is MDHEN, CDR2 SYDVKM. The CDR3 loop reads CASSPRVAGELFF. The CDR3 nucleotides read TGTGCCAGCAGCCCACGCGTTGCAGGGGAGCTGTTTTTT.

This chain links TRBV5-1 with TRBJ2-7; the match to TRBD1 covers 7 bases. The trim removed 1 base at V and 3 bases at J, leaving 4 bases unmatched. The CDR3 extends over 14 amino acids. Germline values: CDR1 SGHRS, CDR2 YFSETQ. The CDR3: CASSLTGEVYEQYF. CDR3 DNA sequence: TGCGCCAGCAGCTTGACAGGGGAAGTCTACGAGCAGTACTTC.

In DNA, the CDR3 is TGTGCCAGCAGCACACGACAGGGAGCAACTAATGAAAAACTGTTTTTT. It codes for CASSTRQGATNEKLFF. The chain links TRBV5-6 to TRBJ1-4; TRBD1 agrees at 7 bases. The germline V gene encodes CDR1 SGHDT and CDR2 YYEEEE. The CDR3 loop spans 16 amino acids. Losses at the gene ends were 4 bases for V and 0 bases for J; bases not matched to a gene: 6.

This rearrangement joins TRBV27 to TRBJ2-7, with D maybe TRBD1 (6 bases). Germline-derived CDR1 and CDR2 are MNHEY and SMNVEV (reference sequence). The CDR3 covers 15 residues. V gave up 5 bases and J gave up 5 bases, with 19 bases separating them. The CDR3 protein is CASSGKYRDRHEQYF. Here the CDR3 DNA reads TGTGCCAGCAGTGGAAAATACAGGGACCGCCACGAGCAGTACTTC.

This chain joins TRBV18 and TRBJ1-1; maybe TRBD1 (5 bases). The germline V gene has CDR1 KGHSH and CDR2 LQKENI. V shed 3 bases and J shed 1 base, with 6 bases lying between them. The CDR3 has 13 amino acids. CDR3 region: CASSPGGNTEAFF. CDR3 nucleotides: TGTGCCAGCTCACCGGGGGGGAACACTGAAGCTTTCTTT. Filled out from reference TRBV18 and TRBJ1-1, the complete variable domain reads NAGVMQNPRHLVRRRGQEARLRCSPMKGHSHVYWYRQLPEEGLKFMVYLQKENIIDESGMPKERFSAEFPKEGPSILRIQQVVRGDSAAYFCASSPGGNTEAFFGQGTRLTVV.

The V and J genes are TRBV29-1 and TRBJ2-5; maybe TRBD2 (6 bases). CDR1 is SQVTM and CDR2 is ANQGSEA in the germline V gene. Trimming took off 3 bases at V and 5 bases at J, with 10 bases between the two ends. The CDR3 spans 12 residues. CDR3 protein: CSVDSGRETQYF. The CDR3 nucleotides are TGCAGCGTTGATAGCGGCAGGGAGACCCAGTACTTC.

This clone was recorded once. The gene calls are TRBV19 and TRBJ1-5; D gene uncertain. Per the germline V gene, CDR1 is LNHDA and CDR2 is SQIVND (reference sequence). V lost 7 bases, J lost 2 bases, and 9 bases lay in between. This CDR3 spans 13 amino acids. The CDR3 DNA reads TGTGCCAGTAAATCGAGGGGCAATCAGCCCCAGCATTTT. Amino acid sequence: CASKSRGNQPQHF.

The chain employs TRBV7-2 and TRBJ2-7; 11 positions match TRBD2. Germline V gene data show CDR1 as SGHTA and CDR2 as FQGNSA. The CDR3 has 15 residues. After removal of 5 bases from V and 2 bases from J, the junction contained 5 bases not matched to a gene. In DNA, the CDR3 is TGTGCCAGCAGCCCGACTAGCGGGGTGACCTACGAGCAGTACTTC. Translating gives CASSPTSGVTYEQYF.

V usage is TRBV30 and J usage is TRBJ1-2; D is unresolved. The length of the CDR3 is 11 residues. CDR1 is GTSNPN and CDR2 is SVGIG in the germline V gene (reference sequence). Trimming took off 1 base at V and 7 bases at J, with 7 bases between the two ends. The CDR3 coding sequence is TGTGCCTGGAGTGCGGGCTCTGGCTACACCTTC. It is translated as CAWSAGSGYTF.

The CDR3, as DNA: TGTGCCAGTAGCCAGACAGGGAATAGGAATCAGCCCCAGCATTTT. It translates to CASSQTGNRNQPQHF. The V gene is TRBV19, the J gene TRBJ1-5, with 7 nucleotides matching TRBD1. The CDR3 extends over 15 amino acids. With V trimmed by 6 bases and J by 4 bases, 9 bases remained unmatched. From germline, CDR1 is LNHDA and CDR2 SQIVND (reference sequence).